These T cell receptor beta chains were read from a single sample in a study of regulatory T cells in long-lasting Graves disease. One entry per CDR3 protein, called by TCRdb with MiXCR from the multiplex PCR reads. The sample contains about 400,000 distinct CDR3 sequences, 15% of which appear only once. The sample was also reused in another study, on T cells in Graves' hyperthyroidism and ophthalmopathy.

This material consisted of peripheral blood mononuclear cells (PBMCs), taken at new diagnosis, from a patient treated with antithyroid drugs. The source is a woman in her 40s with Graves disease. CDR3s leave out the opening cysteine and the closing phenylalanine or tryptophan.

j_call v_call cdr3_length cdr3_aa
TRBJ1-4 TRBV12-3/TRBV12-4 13 ASSLVGHLTRELF
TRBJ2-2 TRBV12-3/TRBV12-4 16 ASSPTSAPGTGTGELF
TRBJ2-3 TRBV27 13 ASSRSRTSTDTQY
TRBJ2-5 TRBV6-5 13 ASSYSRLTQETQY
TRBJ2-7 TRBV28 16 ASSLLGTGGSGAYEQY
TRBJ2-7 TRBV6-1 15 ASSGALAGVVSDEQY
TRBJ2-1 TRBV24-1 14 ATSEGTSGMYNEQF
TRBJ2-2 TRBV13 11 ASQQGFTGELF
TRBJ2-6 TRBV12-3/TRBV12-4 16 ASSPPGLFSSGANVLT
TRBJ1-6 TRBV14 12 ASSQETGNSPLH
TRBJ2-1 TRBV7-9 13 ASSSGTGAPNEQF
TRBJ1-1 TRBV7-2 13 ASSLSLQGGTEAF
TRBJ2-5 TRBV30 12 AWSFSGSWETQY
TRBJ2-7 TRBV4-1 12 ASSRTSLLDEQY
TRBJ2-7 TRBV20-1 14 SARDLRGRNHYEQY
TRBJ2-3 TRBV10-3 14 AISHGTQRAADTQY
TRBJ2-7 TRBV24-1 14 ATSDLGDPSPYEQY
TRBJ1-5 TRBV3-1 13 ASSQAPGPNQPQH
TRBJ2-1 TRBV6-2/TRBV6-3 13 ASSYSSGRFNEQF
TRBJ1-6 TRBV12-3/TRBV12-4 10 ASSPGGSPLH
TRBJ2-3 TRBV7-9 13 ASSLDQGDTDTQY
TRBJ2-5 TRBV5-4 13 ASSLLGQIQETQY
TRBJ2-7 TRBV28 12 ASSGQGRAYEQY
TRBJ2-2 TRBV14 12 ASSRHLNTGELF
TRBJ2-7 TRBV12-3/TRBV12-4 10 ASSPNADEQY
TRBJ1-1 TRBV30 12 AWSPSRVNTEAF
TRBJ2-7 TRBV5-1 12 ASSLTPSSYEQY
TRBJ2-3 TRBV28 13 ASSLWGGSTDTQY
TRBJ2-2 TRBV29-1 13 SVARLGQNTGELF
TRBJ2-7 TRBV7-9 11 ASSFPPGSEQY
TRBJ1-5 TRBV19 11 ASSGPFNQPQH
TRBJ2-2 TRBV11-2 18 ASSSSLDRWTSGRRGELF
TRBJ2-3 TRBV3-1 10 ASSLFTDTQY
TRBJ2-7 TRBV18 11 ASSPGAQGEQY
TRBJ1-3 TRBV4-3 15 ASSQDGQGGSGNTIY
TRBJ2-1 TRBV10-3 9 AISEGGEQF
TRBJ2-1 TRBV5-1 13 ASSLSLAGNNEQF
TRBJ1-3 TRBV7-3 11 ASSLTRDNTIY
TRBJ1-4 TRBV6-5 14 ASSSRTELSFEKLF
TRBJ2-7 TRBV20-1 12 SALAWDRVYEQY
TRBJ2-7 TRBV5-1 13 ASSTWDRGGIEQY
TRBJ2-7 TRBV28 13 ASSSMAGAGGEQY
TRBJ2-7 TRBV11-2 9 ASSLGLEQY
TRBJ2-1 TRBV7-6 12 ASSLALLGTRQF
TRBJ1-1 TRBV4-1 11 ASSQVYRVWAF
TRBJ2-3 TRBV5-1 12 ASSLAQLRDTQY
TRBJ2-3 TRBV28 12 AIGLAPSTDTQY
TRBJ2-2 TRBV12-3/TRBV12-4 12 ASRQDRATGELF
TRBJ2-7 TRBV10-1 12 ASSDGGSMYEQY
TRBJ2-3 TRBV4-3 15 ASSQGPGGPNTDTQY
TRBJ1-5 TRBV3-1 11 ASSLDVDQPQH
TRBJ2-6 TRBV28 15 ATSYRGPPSGANVLT